This T cell receptor beta chain originates from a study of blood T cells in healthy people across ages. Using a J-beta primer mix together with a sample-barcoded 5' primer, a second PCR was run for roughly 6 to 12 cycles. MiXCR, run by TCRdb on the 5' RACE reads, gives a single entry per CDR3 protein. The table records some 790,000 distinct CDR3 sequences, about 30% of them present only once. V lost 1 base and J 2 bases, leaving 12 bases between the germline ends. The CDR3 contains 16 residues. The receptor comes from a woman older than 75 in good health. Sequenced sample: blood. The chain couples TRBV12-3 or TRBV12-4 to TRBJ1-5, with a weak D call TRBD1 (6 bases). Written as DNA, the CDR3 is TGTGCCAGCAGTTTAGAGGGGGGCAGGGGCAATCAGCCCCAGCATTTT. Translated, it gives CASSLEGGRGNQPQHF.